The T cell receptor (beta chain) under discussion was sequenced for a study of blood T cell repertoires in COVID-19 (dated by TCRdb to 2018 to 2021). Describing the broader study: Samples covering the acute and convalescent phases of COVID-19 were provided by collaborators in the United States, Italy and Spain. The material from the prospective study consisted of cDNA or gDNA derived from T cells, B-cell-depleted T cells, or PBMCs. Deeply sampled blood TCRbeta repertoires from subjects exposed to, actively infected with, or recovered from COVID-19 were included in the dataset. Samples came from the ongoing ImmuneRACE study (first 160 participants) plus 1,254 subjects from 6 global collaborators. Sample metadata almost always included a de-identified subject ID, COVID-19 status, age in years and sex. The repertoires were released in a freely available public database intended as a resource for research on the immune response to SARS-CoV-2. Where available, HLA class I and class II types were taken from metadata supplied by the sample provider and were not determined by assay-based typing. What the research found in general, with its limitations: How much clinical and demographic metadata was included differed by source and by participant, and the metadata was provided uncurated.

The collaborating institutions used their own protocols to collect whole blood in K2EDTA tubes. For TCRbeta analysis, collaborators shipped samples as frozen whole blood, isolated PBMCs, or DNA extracted from either of those sample types. Trimming leaves V shorter by 1 base and J shorter by 1 base, with the junction holding 1 base beyond the gene matches. The germline V gene (reference sequence) gives CDR1 as LNHDA and CDR2 as SQIVND. From cysteine to phenylalanine, the CDR3 is 17 amino acids long. The kept DNA is CDR3 alone, 51 bases in frame from the first base. TCRbeta CDR3 regions were amplified from genomic DNA by means of the immunoSEQ Assay, a bias-controlled multiplex PCR. Per the source publication's procedure: Within the assay, amplification of reference gene primers was used to estimate how many nucleated cells each sample contained. To quantify the absolute abundance of each unique TCRbeta CDR3 rearrangement, sequence reads were collapsed and filtered. For each sample, productive Simpson clonality was calculated as the square root of Simpson's diversity index across productive rearrangements. TCRdb limited this immuneACCESS table to in-frame rearrangements with V and J called. A share of clones is missing; checked studies link under half to unresolved V genes, and the rest is unexplained. That table supplies the V and J calls and clone size; D and trimming were determined from the DNA. This sample holds some 63,000 clones; 65% to 80% were observed only once. The ten largest clones represent over 30% of the sample.

A word on this clone: The antigen it recognizes is unknown. No base quality values were provided; no much bigger clone lies one nucleotide off.

Rearrangement joined TRBV19 to TRBJ2-3; 14 bases in between match TRBD2. This TCR was recovered from a human donor in a cohort sampled during active COVID-19. Sequenced sample: peripheral blood. The CDR3 reads as follows: CASSIGLAGGRTDTQYF. The nucleotides are TGTGCCAGTAGTATAGGACTAGCGGGAGGGCGCACAGATACGCAGTATTTT.